The T cell receptor (beta chain) described here comes from a study of cytomegalovirus exposure and HLA in healthy donors. Germline CDR1 is GTSNPN and CDR2 is SVGIG (reference sequence). This CDR3 spans 15 amino acids. V gave up 1 base and J gave up 0 bases, with 9 bases separating them. Comments on this clone: The target antigen is unknown.

Everyone who donated was a healthy bone marrow donor. Overall study results and limits: Later work showed greater clonal expansion in HLA-associated TCR beta chains than in equally common others. Compared with the approximately 680-donor mean, an Asian-associated ancestry cluster reportedly had fewer N-insertions, according to a later analysis.

60 Vbeta and 13 Jbeta primers were used in PCR. TCRdb's copy holds only in-frame clones and misses some; the assay was immunoSEQ multiplex PCR. This table holds fewer than 200,000 clones, roughly 78% found once. The gene calls are TRBV30 and TRBJ1-4, with D unresolved. The source material was PBMCs. This TCR was recovered from a man aged 35 to 55 in good health and CMV-seronegative. The CDR3 spells CAWSAWEATNEKLFF. In DNA, the CDR3 is TGTGCCTGGAGTGCGTGGGAGGCAACTAATGAAAAACTGTTTTTT.